The 10 T cell receptor beta chains below all came from one sample that was sequenced in a study of T-cell memory formation after mild COVID-19. One entry per CDR3 protein, called by TCRdb with MiXCR from the 5' RACE reads. The sample comprises approximately 260,000 distinct CDR3 sequences, 15% to 20% of which are singletons, and roughly a fifth rests with the top ten. The specimen was PBMCs or a T cell subset sorted from them (not recorded which). Receptor source: a man aged 18 to 30 who had mild COVID-19 (a few samples of this study predate the infection). Cell type and time point are not known.

This clonotype turned up a few times. The rearrangement joins TRBV6-5 to TRBJ2-7, with D perhaps matching TRBD1 or TRBD2 (5 bases each). V lost 9 bases, J lost 0 bases, and 12 bases lay in between. This CDR3 has 13 amino acids. CDR1 is MNHEY, CDR2 SVGAGI, per germline. The CDR3 loop is CASQDGASYEQYF. In DNA form, the CDR3 reads TGTGCCAGTCAGGACGGGGCCTCCTACGAGCAGTACTTC.

This chain uses TRBV25-1 with TRBJ2-3, with TRBD2 identical over 7 bases. The V gene's germline CDR1 is MGHDK and CDR2 SYGVNS. The V and J ends lost 6 bases and 0 bases, in that order; junction bases with no gene match: 3. The CDR3 loop spans 14 amino acids. The CDR3 spells CASRGTTSTDTQYF. In DNA form, the CDR3 reads TGTGCCAGCAGGGGGACTACTAGCACAGATACGCAGTATTTT.

In its sample, this clonotype was seen a few times. This chain connects TRBV7-2 to TRBJ2-7, with no clear D. The CDR3 length is 12 residues. V was pared by 2 bases and J by 6 bases, with 8 bases between. Germline CDR1 and CDR2: SGHTA and FQGNSA. The CDR3, as DNA: TGTGCCAGCAGCTTACCGTCTGTCGAGCAGTACTTC. Amino acid sequence: CASSLPSVEQYF.

This clonotype was seen only a few times. CDR3 sequence: CASSLQGPGNTIYF. The CDR3 nucleotides are TGTGCCAGCAGTTTACAGGGGCCTGGAAACACCATATATTTT. The J gene is TRBJ1-3, the V gene TRBV12-3 or TRBV12-4, with a weak D call TRBD1 (6 bases). CDR3 length: 14 amino acids. Trimming took off 2 bases at V and 2 bases at J, with 7 bases between the two ends.

V is TRBV6-2 or TRBV6-3 and J is TRBJ1-2; D not resolved. This CDR3 has 13 amino acids. Germline lookup yields CDR1 MNHEY and CDR2 SVGEGT. V lost 1 base and J 7 bases, leaving 10 bases between the germline ends. The CDR3 DNA reads as TGTGCCAGCAGTTACTTCAGCTTAGGTGGCTACACCTTC. Protein: CASSYFSLGGYTF.

The V gene is TRBV18, the J gene TRBJ1-2; D uncertain. There are 12 residues in the CDR3. Per the germline V gene, CDR1 is KGHSH and CDR2 is LQKENI. V was shortened by 6 bases and J by 7 bases, with 12 bases between the two germline ends. The CDR3 sequence is CASSLGSGGYTF. In DNA, the CDR3 is TGTGCCAGCTCTTTAGGGTCCGGTGGCTACACCTTC.

The J gene is TRBJ1-2, the V gene TRBV18; TRBD1 aligns across 8 bases. CDR1 and CDR2 from the germline V gene are KGHSH and LQKENI. V was clipped by 3 bases and J by 6 bases; unmatched bases: 9. The CDR3 spans 15 residues. CDR3: CASSPLSGQGNGYTF. CDR3 bases: TGTGCCAGCTCACCCTTGAGTGGACAGGGAAATGGCTACACCTTC.

V gene TRBV9 combines with J gene TRBJ2-5; D is possibly TRBD1 or TRBD2 (5 bases each). The CDR3 runs to 15 residues. V was trimmed by 0 bases and J by 7 bases, leaving 16 bases between them. In germline, CDR1 is SGDLS, CDR2 YYNGEE. CDR3 in amino acids: CASSVEINLRGTQYF. Here the CDR3 DNA reads TGTGCCAGCAGCGTAGAAATCAACCTGAGGGGGACCCAGTACTTC.

Written as DNA, the CDR3 is TGCGCCAGCAGTTTATTGAGGGATCCTAGCACAGATACGCAGTATTTT. Translated: CASSLLRDPSTDTQYF. The chain combines TRBV10-2 with TRBJ2-3, with D possibly being TRBD2 (5 bases). Germline loops: CDR1 WSHSY, CDR2 SAAADI. The CDR3 loop spans 16 amino acids. Trimming took 5 bases from V and 0 from J, leaving 15 bases between them.

The genes are TRBV7-9 and TRBJ1-1, with TRBD1 matching over 8 bases. This CDR3 is 12 amino acids long. With V trimmed by 2 bases and J by 9 bases, 2 bases remained unmatched. Germline CDR1 SEHNR, CDR2 FQNEAQ (reference sequence). CDR3 sequence (DNA): TGTGCCAGCAGCTTAAGACAGGGGCAAGCTTTCTTT. It codes for CASSLRQGQAFF.